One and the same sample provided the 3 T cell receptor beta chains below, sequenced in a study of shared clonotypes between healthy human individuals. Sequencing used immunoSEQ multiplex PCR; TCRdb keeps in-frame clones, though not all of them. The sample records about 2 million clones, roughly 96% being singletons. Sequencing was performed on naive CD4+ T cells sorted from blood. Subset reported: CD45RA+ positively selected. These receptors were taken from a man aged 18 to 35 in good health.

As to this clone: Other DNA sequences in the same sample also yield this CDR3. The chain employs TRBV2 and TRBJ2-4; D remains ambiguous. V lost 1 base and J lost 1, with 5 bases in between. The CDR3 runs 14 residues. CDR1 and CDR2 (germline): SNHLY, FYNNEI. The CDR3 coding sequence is TGTGCCAGCAGTGAAGAGGTGGCCAAAAACATTCAGTACTTC. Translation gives CASSEEVAKNIQYF.

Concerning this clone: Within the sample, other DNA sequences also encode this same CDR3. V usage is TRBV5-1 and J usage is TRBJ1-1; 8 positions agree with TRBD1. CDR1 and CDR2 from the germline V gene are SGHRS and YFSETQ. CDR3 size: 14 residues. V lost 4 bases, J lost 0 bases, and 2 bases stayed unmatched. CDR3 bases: TGCGCCAGCAGCCCAGGGGGCATGAACACTGAAGCTTTCTTT. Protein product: CASSPGGMNTEAFF.

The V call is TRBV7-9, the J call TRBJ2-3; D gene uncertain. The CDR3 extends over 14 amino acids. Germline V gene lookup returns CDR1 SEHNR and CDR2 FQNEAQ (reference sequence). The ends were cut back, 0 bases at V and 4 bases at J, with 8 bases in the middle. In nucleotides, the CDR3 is TGTGCCAGCAGCTTAGCAGCTGTCGCAGATACGCAGTATTTT. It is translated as CASSLAAVADTQYF.